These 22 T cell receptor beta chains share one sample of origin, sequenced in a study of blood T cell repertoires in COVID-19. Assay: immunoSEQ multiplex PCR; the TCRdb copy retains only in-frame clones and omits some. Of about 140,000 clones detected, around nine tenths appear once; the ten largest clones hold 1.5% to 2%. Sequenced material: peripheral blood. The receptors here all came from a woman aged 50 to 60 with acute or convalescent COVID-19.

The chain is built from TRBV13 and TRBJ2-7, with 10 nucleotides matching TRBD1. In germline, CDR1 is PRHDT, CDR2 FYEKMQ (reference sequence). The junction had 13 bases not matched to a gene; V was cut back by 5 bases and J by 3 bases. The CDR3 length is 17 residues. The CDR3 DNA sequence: TGTGCCAGCAGCCAACAGGAGGAGAGGACAGGGGGCTACGAGCAGTACTTC. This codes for CASSQQEERTGGYEQYF. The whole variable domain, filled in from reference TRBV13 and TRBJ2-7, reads AAGVIQSPRHLIKEKRETATLKCYPIPRHDTVYWYQQGPGQDPQFLISFYEKMQSDKGSIPDRFSAQQFSDYHSELNMSSLELGDSALYFCASSQQEERTGGYEQYFGPGTRLTVT.

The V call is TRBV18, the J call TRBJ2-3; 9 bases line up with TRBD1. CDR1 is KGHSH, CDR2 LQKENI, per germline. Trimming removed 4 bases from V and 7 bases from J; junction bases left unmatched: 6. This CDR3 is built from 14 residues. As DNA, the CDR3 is TGTGCCAGCTCACAGGGGACAGGGCTCTATACGCAGTATTTT. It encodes CASSQGTGLYTQYF.

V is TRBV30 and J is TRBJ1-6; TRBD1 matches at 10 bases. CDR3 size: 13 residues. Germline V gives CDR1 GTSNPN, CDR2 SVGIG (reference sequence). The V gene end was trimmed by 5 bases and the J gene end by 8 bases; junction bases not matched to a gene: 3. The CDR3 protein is CAWSGTGDSPLHF. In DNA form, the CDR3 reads TGTGCCTGGTCCGGGACAGGGGATTCACCCCTCCACTTT.

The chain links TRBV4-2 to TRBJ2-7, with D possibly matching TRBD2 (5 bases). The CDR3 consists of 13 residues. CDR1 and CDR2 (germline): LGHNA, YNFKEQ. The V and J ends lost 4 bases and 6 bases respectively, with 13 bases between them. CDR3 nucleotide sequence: TGTGCCAGCAGCCCCACTAGTTCTCGCGAGCAGTACTTC. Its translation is CASSPTSSREQYF.

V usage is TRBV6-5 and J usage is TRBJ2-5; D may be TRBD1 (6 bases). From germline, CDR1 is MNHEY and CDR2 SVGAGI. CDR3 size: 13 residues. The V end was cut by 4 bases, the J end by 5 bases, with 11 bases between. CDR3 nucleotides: TGTGCCAGCAGTTTACCGGGACACGAGACCCAGTACTTC. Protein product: CASSLPGHETQYF.

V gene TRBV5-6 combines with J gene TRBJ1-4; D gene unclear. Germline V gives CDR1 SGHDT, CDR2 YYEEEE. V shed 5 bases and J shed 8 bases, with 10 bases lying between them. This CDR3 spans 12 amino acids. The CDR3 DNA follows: TGTGCCAGCAGTTCGGCGGAGGAAAAACTGTTTTTT. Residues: CASSSAEEKLFF.

CDR3 bases: TGCGCCAGCAGACCCGGGACTAGCGGGGCTAATGAGCAGTTCTTC. It yields the protein CASRPGTSGANEQFF. This rearrangement joins TRBV10-2 to TRBJ2-1, with TRBD2 matching 13 bases. The CDR3 is made up of 15 amino acids. CDR1 and CDR2 from the germline V gene are WSHSY and SAAADI. Trimming removed 6 bases from V and 7 bases from J; junction bases left unmatched: 6.

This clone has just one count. The CDR3 DNA follows: TGTGCCAGCCTCCGGGACAGGGTAACTAACTATGGCTACACCTTC. Its protein is CASLRDRVTNYGYTF. The rearrangement joins TRBV5-6 to TRBJ1-2; 9 bases are shared with TRBD1. J lost 0 bases, V lost 7 bases, and 7 bases had no gene match. CDR1 and CDR2 (germline): SGHDT, YYEEEE. The CDR3 totals 15 residues.

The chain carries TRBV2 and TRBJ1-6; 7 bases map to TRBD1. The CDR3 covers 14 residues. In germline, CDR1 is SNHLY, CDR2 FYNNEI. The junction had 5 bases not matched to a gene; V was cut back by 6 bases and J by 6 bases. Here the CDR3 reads CASRTGSVNSPLHF. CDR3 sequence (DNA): TGTGCCAGCAGGACAGGGTCCGTTAATTCACCCCTCCACTTT.

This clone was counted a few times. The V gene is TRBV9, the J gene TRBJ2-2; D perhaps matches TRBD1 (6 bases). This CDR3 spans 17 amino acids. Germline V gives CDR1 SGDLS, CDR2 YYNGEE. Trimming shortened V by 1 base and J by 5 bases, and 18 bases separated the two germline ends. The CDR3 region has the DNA TGTGCCAGCAGCGTACGGCCGGGTCAGGGGTGGACCGGGGAGCTGTTTTTT. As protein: CASSVRPGQGWTGELFF. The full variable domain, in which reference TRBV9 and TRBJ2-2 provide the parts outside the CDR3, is DSGVTQTPKHLITATGQRVTLRCSPRSGDLSVYWYQQSLDQGLQFLIQYYNGEERAKGNILERFSAQQFPDLHSELNLSSLELGDSALYFCASSVRPGQGWTGELFFGEGSRLTVL.

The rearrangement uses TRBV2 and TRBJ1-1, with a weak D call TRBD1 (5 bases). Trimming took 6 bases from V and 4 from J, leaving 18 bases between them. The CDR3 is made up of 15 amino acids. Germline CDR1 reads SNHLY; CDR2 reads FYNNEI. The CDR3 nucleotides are TGTGCCAGCAGCAGACAGTCCAAGGGTGGCACTGAAGCTTTCTTT. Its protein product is CASSRQSKGGTEAFF.

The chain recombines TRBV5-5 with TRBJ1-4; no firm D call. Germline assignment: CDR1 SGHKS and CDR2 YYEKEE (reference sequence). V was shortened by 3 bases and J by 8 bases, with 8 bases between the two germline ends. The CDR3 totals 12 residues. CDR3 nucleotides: TGTGCCAGCAGCTATGGCGGAGAAAAACTGTTTTTT. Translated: CASSYGGEKLFF.

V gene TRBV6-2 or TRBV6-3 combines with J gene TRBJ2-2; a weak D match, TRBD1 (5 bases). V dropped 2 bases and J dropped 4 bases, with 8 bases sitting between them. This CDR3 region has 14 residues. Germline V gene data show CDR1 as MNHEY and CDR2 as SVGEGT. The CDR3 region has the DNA TGTGCCAGCAGTTACCGTCAGGGCACCGGGGAGCTGTTTTTT. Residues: CASSYRQGTGELFF.

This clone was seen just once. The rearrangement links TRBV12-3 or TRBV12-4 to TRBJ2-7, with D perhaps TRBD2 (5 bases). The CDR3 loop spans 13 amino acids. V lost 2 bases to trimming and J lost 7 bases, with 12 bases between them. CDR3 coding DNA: TGTGCCAGCAGTTTATTACTAGTAAGAGAGCAGTACTTC. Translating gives CASSLLLVREQYF.

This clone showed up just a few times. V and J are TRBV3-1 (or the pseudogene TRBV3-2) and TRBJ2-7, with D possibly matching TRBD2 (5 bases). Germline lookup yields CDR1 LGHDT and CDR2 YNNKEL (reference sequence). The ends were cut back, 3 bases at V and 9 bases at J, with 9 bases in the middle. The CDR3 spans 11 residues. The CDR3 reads CASSQGSGQYF. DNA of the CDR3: TGTGCCAGCAGCCAGGGCAGCGGGCAGTACTTC.

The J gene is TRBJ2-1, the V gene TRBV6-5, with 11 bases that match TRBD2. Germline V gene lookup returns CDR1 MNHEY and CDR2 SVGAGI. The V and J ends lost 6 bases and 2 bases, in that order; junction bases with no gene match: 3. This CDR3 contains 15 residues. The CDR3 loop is CASSATSGAYNEQFF. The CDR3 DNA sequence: TGTGCCAGCAGCGCGACTAGCGGGGCCTACAATGAGCAGTTCTTC.

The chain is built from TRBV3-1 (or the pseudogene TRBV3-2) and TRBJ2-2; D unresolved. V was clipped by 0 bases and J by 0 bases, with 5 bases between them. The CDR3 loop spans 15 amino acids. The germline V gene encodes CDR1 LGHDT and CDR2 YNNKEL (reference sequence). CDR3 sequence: CASSQDLSNTGELFF. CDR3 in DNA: TGTGCCAGCAGCCAAGATCTTTCGAACACCGGGGAGCTGTTTTTT.

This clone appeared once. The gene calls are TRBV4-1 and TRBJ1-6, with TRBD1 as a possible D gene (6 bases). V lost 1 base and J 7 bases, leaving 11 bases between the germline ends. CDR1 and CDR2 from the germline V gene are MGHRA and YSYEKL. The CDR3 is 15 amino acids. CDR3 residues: CASSQGWTVNSPLHF. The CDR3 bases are TGCGCCAGCAGCCAAGGGTGGACAGTGAATTCACCCCTCCACTTT.

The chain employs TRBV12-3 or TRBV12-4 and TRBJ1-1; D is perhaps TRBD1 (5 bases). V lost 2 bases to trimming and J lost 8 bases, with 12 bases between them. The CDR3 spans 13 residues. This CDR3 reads CASSLRGAEEAFF. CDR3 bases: TGTGCCAGCAGTTTACGCGGGGCAGAAGAAGCTTTCTTT.

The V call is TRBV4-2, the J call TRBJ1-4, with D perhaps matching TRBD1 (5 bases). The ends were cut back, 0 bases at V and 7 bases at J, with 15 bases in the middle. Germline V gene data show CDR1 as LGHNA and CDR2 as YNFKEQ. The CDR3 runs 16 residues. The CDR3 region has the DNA TGTGCCAGCAGCCAAGATCGAGGGCCCGGGGGTGAAAAACTGTTTTTT. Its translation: CASSQDRGPGGEKLFF.

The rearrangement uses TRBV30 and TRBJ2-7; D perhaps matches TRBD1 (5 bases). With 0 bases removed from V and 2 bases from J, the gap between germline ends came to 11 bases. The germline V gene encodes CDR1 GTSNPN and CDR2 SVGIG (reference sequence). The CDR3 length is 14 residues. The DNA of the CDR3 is TGTGCCTGGAGTGTTGGGCAGGGTGCCTACGAGCAGTACTTC. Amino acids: CAWSVGQGAYEQYF.

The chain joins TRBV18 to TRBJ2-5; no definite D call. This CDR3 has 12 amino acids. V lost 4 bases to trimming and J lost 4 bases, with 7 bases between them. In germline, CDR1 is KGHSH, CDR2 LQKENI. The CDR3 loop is CASSLRAETQYF. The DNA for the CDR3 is TGTGCCAGCTCACTCCGAGCAGAGACCCAGTACTTC.